The 10 T cell receptor beta chains in this list originate from one sample, sequenced in a study of cytomegalovirus exposure and HLA in healthy donors. The PCR ran on 60 Vbeta and 13 Jbeta primers. Only in-frame clones appear in the TCRdb table, and some are missing; sequencing was by immunoSEQ multiplex PCR. The data contain over 110,000 clones, roughly four fifths of them singletons. The sequencing sample was made of PBMCs. The receptors derive from a male donor in good health and CMV-seronegative.

V is TRBV7-2 and J is TRBJ2-5, with 8 bases matching TRBD2. The V gene end was trimmed by 8 bases and the J gene end by 4 bases; junction bases not matched to a gene: 9. In germline, CDR1 is SGHTA, CDR2 FQGNSA. The CDR3 is 14 residues long. CDR3 DNA sequence: TGTGCCAGCTCCCCGGGAGGGCCGTTAGAGACCCAGTACTTC. This sequence encodes CASSPGGPLETQYF.

The chain joins TRBV7-9 to TRBJ1-4; no clear D. Germline lookup yields CDR1 SEHNR and CDR2 FQNEAQ (reference sequence). Between the trimmed V and J ends, which lost 5 bases and 6 bases, there was a span of 7 bases. CDR3 length: 12 amino acids. CDR3 sequence: CASSVRHEKLFF. The CDR3 DNA sequence: TGTGCCAGCAGCGTCCGTCATGAAAAACTGTTTTTT.

The chain recombines TRBV14 with TRBJ1-2; a possible D gene is TRBD1 (5 bases). CDR1 SGHDN and CDR2 FVKESK come from the germline V gene. With 5 bases removed from V and 4 bases from J, the gap between germline ends came to 14 bases. The CDR3 covers 14 residues. The CDR3 is CASSNAGYGYGYTF. DNA of the CDR3: TGTGCCAGCAGCAATGCAGGGTACGGCTATGGCTACACCTTC.

The rearrangement joins TRBV2 to TRBJ1-2; maybe TRBD1 (6 bases). V dropped 5 bases and J dropped 3 bases, with 13 bases sitting between them. Germline values: CDR1 SNHLY, CDR2 FYNNEI. The CDR3 is 14 amino acids. Here the CDR3 DNA reads TGTGCCAGCAGTAAAGGGACATCCGACTATGGCTACACCTTC. Protein product: CASSKGTSDYGYTF.

This clone was picked up a small number of times. The CDR3 bases are TGTGCCAGCTCCCCAACGGTGACGCGGGAAGGTGCCCCCCACGAGCAGTACTTC. It translates to CASSPTVTREGAPHEQYF. V gene TRBV18 combines with J gene TRBJ2-7; tentative D call: TRBD2 (6 bases). The germline V gene has CDR1 KGHSH and CDR2 LQKENI. V shed 6 bases and J shed 5 bases, with 29 bases lying between them. CDR3 length: 18 amino acids.

About this clone itself: The same CDR3 also results from other DNA sequences found in this sample. The chain carries TRBV7-2 and TRBJ2-3; a weak D match, TRBD1 (5 bases). Trimming stripped 6 bases from V and 1 base from J, with 8 bases between. CDR3 length: 13 amino acids. The germline V gene encodes CDR1 SGHTA and CDR2 FQGNSA. This CDR3 reads CASSSRGTDTQYF. DNA of the CDR3: TGTGCCAGCAGTTCCAGGGGCACAGATACGCAGTATTTT.

The rearrangement links TRBV6-5 to TRBJ2-5; 9 nucleotides agree with TRBD1. Germline CDR1 is MNHEY and CDR2 is SVGAGI. V lost 5 bases to trimming and J lost 4 bases; unmatched junction nucleotides: 8. The CDR3 loop spans 15 amino acids. CDR3 region: CASSRSTGGGETQYF. CDR3 sequence (DNA): TGTGCCAGCAGTCGATCGACAGGGGGAGGAGAGACCCAGTACTTC.

The chain couples TRBV18 to TRBJ2-5; 7 bases fit TRBD1. The V and J ends lost 2 bases and 3 bases, in that order; junction bases with no gene match: 6. The germline V gene encodes CDR1 KGHSH and CDR2 LQKENI. The CDR3 runs 15 residues. The CDR3, as DNA: TGTGCCAGCTCACCAAGACCGGGACAGAAAGAGACCCAGTACTTC. This encodes CASSPRPGQKETQYF. The whole variable domain, remainder taken from reference TRBV18 and TRBJ2-5, is NAGVMQNPRHLVRRRGQEARLRCSPMKGHSHVYWYRQLPEEGLKFMVYLQKENIIDESGMPKERFSAEFPKEGPSILRIQQVVRGDSAAYFCASSPRPGQKETQYFGPGTRLLVL.

In the case of this clone: One junction end does not reproduce the germline sequence, and a read error may be involved. The chain uses TRBV7-4 and TRBJ1-5, with a tentative D call TRBD1 (5 bases). Germline CDR1 is SGHVT and CDR2 is SQSDAQ. The CDR3 covers 16 residues. CDR3 bases: TGTTCCAGCAGCTTAGGGTTGAGTTGGGGCTGCCAGCCCCAGCATTTT. It codes for CSSSLGLSWGCQPQHF.

As regards this clone: One junction end disagrees with the germline gene, perhaps due to a read error. The rearrangement links TRBV13 to TRBJ2-7; TRBD2 agrees at 9 bases. From germline, CDR1 is PRHDT and CDR2 FYEKMQ (reference sequence). CDR3 length: 16 amino acids. Here the CDR3 reads CASSLAGVRQTYEQYF. In DNA form, the CDR3 reads TGTGCCAGCAGTTTAGCGGGAGTTAGGCAGACCTACGAGCAGTACTTC.